The present T cell receptor beta chain was sequenced within a study of OX40 agonist ivuxolimab in advanced cancers. Germline lookup yields CDR1 SQVTM and CDR2 ANQGSEA. The CDR3 totals 13 residues. The trim removed 7 bases at V and 6 bases at J, leaving 9 bases unmatched. Study-wide results and caveats: Determination of antigen specificity was not performed for the expanded peripheral T cells.

On this clone: The antigen is undetermined.

Autoimmune disease history or systemic immunosuppression led to patient exclusion. TCRdb's copy holds only in-frame clones and misses some; the assay was immunoSEQ multiplex PCR. The sample contains some 63,000 clones, 75% to 90% of which appear only once. Sequencing was performed on CD4+ or CD8+ T cells sorted from blood, taken in a trial of the OX40 agonist ivuxolimab. The source of this sequence is an adult with an advanced solid tumor such as melanoma, head and neck, liver or kidney cancer. This chain connects TRBV29-1 to TRBJ2-7, with 10 bases matching TRBD1. This CDR3 is CSALGGTGAEQYF. The CDR3 DNA reads as TGCAGCGCCCTCGGGGGGACAGGGGCCGAGCAGTACTTC.